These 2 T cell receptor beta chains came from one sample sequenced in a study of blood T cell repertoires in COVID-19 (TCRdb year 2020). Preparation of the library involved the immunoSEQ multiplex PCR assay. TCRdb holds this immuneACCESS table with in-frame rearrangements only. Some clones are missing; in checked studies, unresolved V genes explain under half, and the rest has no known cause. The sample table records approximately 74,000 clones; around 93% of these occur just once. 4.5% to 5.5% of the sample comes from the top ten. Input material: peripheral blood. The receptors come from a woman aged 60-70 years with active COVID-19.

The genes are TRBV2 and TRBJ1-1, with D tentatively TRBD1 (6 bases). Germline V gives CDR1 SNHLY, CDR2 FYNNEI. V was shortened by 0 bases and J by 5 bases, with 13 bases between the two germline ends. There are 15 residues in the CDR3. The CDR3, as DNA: TGTGCCAGCAGTGAAGCGCTTGGCAGGGGTACTGAAGCTTTCTTT. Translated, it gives CASSEALGRGTEAFF.

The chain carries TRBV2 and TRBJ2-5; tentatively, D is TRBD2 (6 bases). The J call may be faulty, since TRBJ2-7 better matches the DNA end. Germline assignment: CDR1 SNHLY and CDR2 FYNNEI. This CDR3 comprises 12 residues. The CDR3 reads CASIIGGAEQYF. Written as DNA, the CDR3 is TGTGCCAGCATCATAGGAGGGGCCGAGCAGTACTTC.